This entry lists 4 T cell receptor beta chains sequenced from one sample in a study of cytomegalovirus exposure and HLA in healthy donors. This PCR relied on a set of 60 Vbeta primers and 13 Jbeta primers. Assay used: immunoSEQ multiplex PCR; TCRdb lists only in-frame clones, some missing. This sample has about 150,000 clones, with approximately 77% found just once. The specimen sequenced was PBMCs. The source of these receptors is a man between 18 and 29 years old in good health and CMV-seronegative.

This clone appeared once. The rearrangement links TRBV27 to TRBJ2-7; 9 bases line up with TRBD2. The CDR3 totals 15 residues. CDR1 and CDR2 (germline): MNHEY, SMNVEV (reference sequence). V gave up 2 bases and J gave up 4 bases; unmatched junction bases: 6. The CDR3 DNA reads TGTGCCAGCAGTTTAGGGGCGGGAGGGGGTTACGAGCAGTACTTC. Translated: CASSLGAGGGYEQYF.

V usage is TRBV5-4 and J usage is TRBJ2-1, with 7 nucleotides matching TRBD2. The CDR3 has 15 amino acids. The germline V gene has CDR1 SGHNT and CDR2 YYREEE (reference sequence). V shed 0 bases, J shed 0 bases, and the junction held 0 bases outside the gene matches. This chain's CDR3 is CASSLGTSSYNEQFF. The CDR3, as DNA: TGTGCCAGCAGCTTGGGGACTAGCTCCTACAATGAGCAGTTCTTC. Variable domain in full (rest from reference TRBV5-4 and TRBJ2-1): ETGVTQSPTHLIKTRGQQVTLRCSSQSGHNTVSWYQQALGQGPQFIFQYYREEENGRGNFPPRFSGLQFPNYSSELNVNALELDDSALYLCASSLGTSSYNEQFFGPGTRLTVL.

V gene TRBV18 combines with J gene TRBJ2-7; maybe TRBD2 (5 bases). The CDR3 length is 16 residues. Trimming pared 4 bases from V and 0 bases from J, leaving 16 bases between. Germline CDR1 is KGHSH and CDR2 is LQKENI. The CDR3 DNA reads as TGTGCCAGCTCACTAGGGTTCGGGATACTCTCCTACGAGCAGTACTTC. Residues: CASSLGFGILSYEQYF.

This sequence joins TRBV6-8 and TRBJ2-1; D possibly corresponds to TRBD1 (5 bases). The CDR3 runs 15 residues. The germline gives CDR1 MNHGY, CDR2 SAAAGT. Trimming cost V 6 bases and J 2 bases, with 14 bases left between them. Written as DNA, the CDR3 is TGTGCCAGCAGATCCCAGGGATGCCCCTACAATGAGCAGTTCTTC. Residues: CASRSQGCPYNEQFF.